This T cell receptor beta chain was obtained from a study of cytomegalovirus exposure and HLA in healthy donors. The study's findings and limits: Listed as cytomegalovirus-associated were over 150 TCR beta chains.

To note about this clone: The antigen is not known.

The germline V and J ends were trimmed by 1 base and 5 bases, with 10 bases remaining between them. The CDR3 loop spans 14 amino acids. Vbeta (60) and Jbeta (13) primers were used in the PCR. The method was immunoSEQ multiplex PCR; TCRdb's version includes in-frame clones alone and lacks a portion of them. Counted here are some 180,000 clones, roughly four fifths occurring once; the ten biggest clones make up about 3.5%. This clonotype originated in a middle-aged man in good health and CMV-seropositive. The sequenced sample was PBMCs. V gene TRBV5-7 combines with J gene TRBJ1-5, with D perhaps TRBD1 (5 bases). TRBV5-7 is an open reading frame whose function is uncertain. The CDR3 DNA reads as TGTGCCAGCAGCTTGTCGGGGGGGGATCAGCCCCAGCATTTT. It codes for CASSLSGGDQPQHF.